This TCR beta chain derives from a study of identical twins' blood T cells. Germline loops: CDR1 SGHAT, CDR2 FQNNGV. V was shortened by 3 bases and J by 7 bases, with 22 bases between the two germline ends. The CDR3 is made up of 16 amino acids. This clonotype was counted between two and nine times. TCRdb re-analysed the 5' RACE reads in MiXCR, keeping a single row per CDR3 protein. The table lists roughly 380,000 distinct CDR3 sequences, roughly 28% of them singletons. This receptor was obtained from a woman between 18 and 55 years old in good health. Sequenced input: PBMCs. The J gene is TRBJ2-7, the V gene TRBV11-2; perhaps TRBD2 as D (6 bases). CDR3 sequence reads: CASSFSTGVIGGEQYF. The DNA of the CDR3 is TGTGCCAGCAGCTTTAGTACGGGTGTTATCGGGGGTGAGCAGTACTTC. Together with reference TRBV11-2 and TRBJ2-7, the CDR3 gives the full variable domain: EAGVAQSPRYKIIEKRQSVAFWCNPISGHATLYWYQQILGQGPKLLIQFQNNGVVDDSQLPKDRFSAERLKGVDSTLKIQPAKLEDSAVYLCASSFSTGVIGGEQYFGPGTRLTVT.